This is a list of T cell receptor beta chains from one sample in a study of blood T cell repertoires in COVID-19. The repertoire was sequenced with immunoSEQ multiplex PCR; TCRdb's copy has only in-frame clones and lacks some. The table lists under 350,000 clones, approximately 86% of them singletons. Material for sequencing was PBMCs or T cells enriched from blood (not recorded which). These receptors were collected from a woman aged 18-35 years who had recovered from COVID-19. The CDR3 runs from the conserved cysteine through the conserved F or W. A D gene is named only where the DNA matches it firmly. Where a row states a size, it is once, few, many or the class of an expanded clone; other rows omit it.

-	-	TRBV7-7	TRBJ2-3	CASSFGTPWEDTQYF	TGTGCCAGCAGCTTCGGGACACCTTGGGAAGATACGCAGTATTTT
-	TRBD2	TRBV7-9	TRBJ2-1	CASSSGRFAGGHNEQFF	TGTGCCAGCAGCTCCGGGAGGTTTGCGGGGGGCCACAATGAGCAGTTCTTC
-	-	TRBV5-8	TRBJ2-7	CASRAGLIFYEQYF	TGTGCCAGCAGGGCAGGGTTGATTTTCTACGAGCAGTACTTC
-	TRBD1	TRBV10-3	TRBJ2-6	CAISEIGTAFSGANVLTF	TGTGCCATCAGTGAAATTGGGACAGCGTTCTCTGGGGCCAACGTCCTGACTTTC
-	-	TRBV6-4	TRBJ2-2	CASSDLSGELFF	TGTGCCAGCAGTGACCTTTCCGGGGAGCTGTTTTTT
-	-	TRBV2	TRBJ2-7	CASSVLGTYEQYF	TGTGCCAGCAGCGTACTAGGGACCTACGAGCAGTACTTC
-	TRBD1	TRBV29-1	TRBJ2-1	CSVDGTGVDEQFF	TGCAGCGTTGACGGGACAGGGGTCGATGAGCAGTTCTTC
few	-	TRBV29-1	TRBJ1-1	CSAGRGGNTEAFF	TGCAGCGCTGGGCGTGGAGGGAACACTGAAGCTTTCTTT
-	-	TRBV28	TRBJ2-7	CASSLTLVNEQYF	TGTGCCAGCAGTTTAACCCTAGTTAACGAGCAGTACTTC
-	TRBD1	TRBV7-2	TRBJ2-7	CASSPDPPDRRKYF	TGTGCCAGCAGCCCCGACCCACCGGACAGGAGAAAGTACTTC
-	-	TRBV5-1	TRBJ2-1	CASTPGGSVYNEQFF	TGCGCCAGCACCCCTGGGGGGAGTGTTTACAATGAGCAGTTCTTC
few	-	TRBV7-2	TRBJ1-1	CASSRQSGTEAFF	TGTGCCAGCAGCCGTCAATCGGGTACTGAAGCTTTCTTT
-	-	TRBV9	TRBJ2-2	CASSEVSRGTGELFF	TGTGCCAGCTCTGAAGTAAGCAGGGGAACCGGGGAGCTGTTTTTT
-	TRBD1	TRBV4-1	TRBJ2-3	CASSRDPAGGPDTQYF	TGCGCCAGCAGCCGGGACCCCGCAGGGGGCCCAGATACGCAGTATTTT
-	-	TRBV5-1	TRBJ1-1	CASSLNRNTEAFF	TGCGCCAGCAGCTTAAATAGGAACACTGAAGCTTTCTTT
-	TRBD2	TRBV24-1	TRBJ2-2	CATSADRPGGPIGELFF	TGTGCCACCAGTGCCGACCGACCGGGAGGGCCTATCGGGGAGCTGTTTTTT
-	TRBD1	TRBV27	TRBJ1-3	CASRSDRGQGNTIYF	TGTGCCAGCAGATCGGACAGGGGGCAAGGAAACACCATATATTTT
-	-	TRBV21-1	TRBJ2-2	CASSHSPGTGWGANTGELFF	TGTGCCAGCAGCCACAGTCCCGGGACAGGTTGGGGGGCGAACACCGGGGAGCTGTTTTTT
-	TRBD2	TRBV6-2/TRBV6-3	TRBJ2-1	CASSYVGLAGHEQFF	TGTGCCAGCAGTTACGTGGGACTAGCGGGGCATGAGCAGTTCTTC
-	TRBD1	TRBV7-9	TRBJ1-1	CASRTGGEDTEAFF	TGTGCCAGCAGGACAGGGGGCGAAGACACTGAAGCTTTCTTT
-	-	TRBV5-1	TRBJ2-5	CASSLRGKETQYF	TGCGCCAGCAGCTTGAGGGGAAAAGAGACCCAGTACTTC
-	-	TRBV5-5	TRBJ1-1	CASSPSGGTAFF	TGTGCCAGCAGCCCCTCCGGGGGGACGGCTTTCTTT
-	-	TRBV5-5	TRBJ1-1	CASRFSTETEAFF	TGTGCCAGCAGATTTTCGACAGAAACTGAAGCTTTCTTT
-	-	TRBV4-3	TRBJ2-2	CASSQDRVWQGTGELFF	TGCGCCAGCAGCCAAGATCGAGTTTGGCAGGGCACCGGGGAGCTGTTTTTT
-	-	TRBV18	TRBJ2-3	CASSPAEASTDTQYF	TGTGCCAGCTCACCAGCTGAAGCTAGCACAGATACGCAGTATTTT
-	-	TRBV29-1	TRBJ1-4	CSVLQPTNEKLFF	TGCAGCGTTCTACAGCCAACTAATGAAAAACTGTTTTTT
-	TRBD1	TRBV11-3	TRBJ1-6	CASSTRDSSYNSPLHF	TGTGCCAGCAGCACCCGGGACAGCTCCTATAATTCACCCCTCCACTTT
-	-	TRBV11-2	TRBJ2-1	CASSPQTSYNEQFF	TGTGCCAGCAGCCCCCAGACTAGCTACAATGAGCAGTTCTTC
-	TRBD2	TRBV11-3	TRBJ2-3	CASRMGTSGGEKRTDTQYF	TGTGCCAGCAGGATGGGGACTAGCGGGGGGGAGAAACGCACAGATACGCAGTATTTT
-	-	TRBV7-8	TRBJ1-3	CASSLISWSSSGNTIYF	TGTGCCAGCAGCTTAATTTCGTGGTCCAGCTCTGGAAACACCATATATTTT
once	-	TRBV9	TRBJ2-3	CASSVSVLRTDTQYF	TGTGCCAGCAGCGTCTCGGTTTTACGCACAGATACGCAGTATTTT
-	TRBD1	TRBV30	TRBJ1-6	CASWDRDYTLHF	TGTGCCAGCTGGGACAGGGATTACACCCTCCACTTT
-	-	TRBV11-3	TRBJ1-1	CASSLNPSSTEAFF	TGTGCCAGCAGCTTAAATCCCTCGAGCACTGAAGCTTTCTTT
-	-	TRBV27	TRBJ2-2	CASSLGLLNTGELFF	TGTGCCAGCAGTTTAGGACTTTTAAACACCGGGGAGCTGTTTTTT
-	-	TRBV10-1	TRBJ2-5	CASRPRDWQETQYF	TGCGCCAGCCGCCCTAGGGACTGGCAAGAGACCCAGTACTTC
-	-	TRBV4-3	TRBJ1-2	CASSHLMTASYGYTF	TGCGCCAGCAGCCACCTGATGACAGCATCCTATGGCTACACCTTC
-	-	TRBV28	TRBJ2-2	CASSFIDQETGELFF	TGTGCCAGCAGTTTTATCGATCAGGAAACCGGGGAGCTGTTTTTT
once	TRBD1	TRBV6-2/TRBV6-3	TRBJ1-2	CASSYGDRRYGYTF	TGTGCCAGCAGTTACGGGGACAGGAGGTATGGCTACACCTTC
-	TRBD1	TRBV9	TRBJ1-3	CASSVGDRVFSGNTIYF	TGTGCCAGCAGCGTAGGGGACAGGGTTTTCTCTGGAAACACCATATATTTT
-	-	TRBV2	TRBJ2-5	CASTQGQETQYF	TGTGCCAGCACCCAGGGTCAAGAGACCCAGTACTTC
-	TRBD1	TRBV30	TRBJ1-1	CAWGRYRGQGSGKTEAFF	TGTGCCTGGGGACGGTACCGCGGACAGGGAAGTGGTAAGACTGAAGCTTTCTTT
-	-	TRBV6-1	TRBJ1-5	CASSEAAGSNQPQHF	TGTGCCAGCAGTGAAGCGGCGGGTAGCAATCAGCCCCAGCATTTT
-	-	TRBV11-1	TRBJ1-4	CASSLRVGEKLFF	TGTGCCAGCAGCTTGAGGGTTGGGGAAAAACTGTTTTTT
-	TRBD1	TRBV5-1	TRBJ1-1	CASSRTGGTNTEAFF	TGCGCCAGCAGCCGGACAGGGGGAACAAACACTGAAGCTTTCTTT
-	-	TRBV11-2	TRBJ1-1	CASSLGPQGAKTEAFF	TGTGCCAGCAGCTTAGGGCCCCAAGGGGCAAAAACTGAAGCTTTCTTT
-	TRBD1	TRBV19	TRBJ1-1	CASITGVGTEAFF	TGTGCCAGTATAACAGGGGTGGGCACTGAAGCTTTCTTT
-	-	TRBV5-8	TRBJ2-5	CASTPAGVRETQYF	TGTGCCAGCACGCCAGCGGGCGTCCGGGAGACCCAGTACTTC
-	TRBD2	TRBV7-7	TRBJ2-5	CASSSGLAEGGYQETQYF	TGTGCCAGCAGCTCCGGACTAGCGGAGGGGGGGTACCAAGAGACCCAGTACTTC
-	-	TRBV29-1	TRBJ2-2	CSATTSRGTGELFF	TGCAGCGCTACTACCTCTCGCGGCACCGGGGAGCTGTTTTTT
-	-	TRBV11-2	TRBJ2-1	CASSQYTRTYNEQFF	TGTGCCAGCAGCCAGTATACTAGAACCTACAATGAGCAGTTCTTC